Shown below are 16 T cell receptor beta chains from a single sample sequenced in a study of shared clonotypes between healthy human individuals. Sequencing used immunoSEQ multiplex PCR; TCRdb keeps in-frame clones, though not all of them. Of around 720,000 clones in the sample, around 73% were seen once. The source material was memory CD4+ T cells sorted from blood. Described subset: CD45RA-negative fraction. The receptors derive from a woman in her 30s in good health.

This sequence joins TRBV7-3 and TRBJ2-2; 14 bases agree with TRBD2. Germline CDR1 and CDR2: SGHTA and FQGTGA. This CDR3 spans 17 amino acids. V lost 3 bases and J lost 2; bases outside the gene matches: 2. DNA for the CDR3: TGTGCCAGCAGCTTCGGGACTAGCGGGAGTAACACCGGGGAGCTGTTTTTT. As protein: CASSFGTSGSNTGELFF. The whole variable domain, filled in from reference TRBV7-3 and TRBJ2-2, reads GAGVSQTPSNKVTEKGKYVELRCDPISGHTALYWYRQSLGQGPEFLIYFQGTGAADDSGLPNDRFFAVRPEGSVSTLKIQRTERGDSAVYLCASSFGTSGSNTGELFFGEGSRLTVL.

V usage is TRBV19 and J usage is TRBJ1-5; 7 nucleotides agree with TRBD1. V shed 5 bases and J 1 base; nucleotides not matched to a gene: 8. CDR1 is LNHDA, CDR2 SQIVND, per germline (reference sequence). The CDR3 length is 16 residues. CDR3 bases: TGTGCCAGTAGTCCCGTACAGGGGTTAAGCAATCAGCCCCAGCATTTT. The encoded protein is CASSPVQGLSNQPQHF.

The V gene is TRBV10-3, the J gene TRBJ2-7, with 14 nucleotides matching TRBD2. The CDR3 runs to 16 residues. Germline CDR1 reads ENHRY; CDR2 reads SYGVKD. With 2 bases clipped from V and 6 bases from J, the junction kept 6 bases outside the gene matches. The CDR3 loop is CAISEAGTSGSREQYF. CDR3 nucleotide sequence: TGTGCCATCAGTGAGGCGGGGACTAGCGGGAGCCGCGAGCAGTACTTC.

Many counts were recorded for this clone. V and J are TRBV19 and TRBJ1-4, with D possibly matching TRBD1 (5 bases). The CDR3 sequence is 15 residues long. Germline CDR1 is LNHDA and CDR2 is SQIVND (reference sequence). The V end was cut by 2 bases, the J end by 0 bases, with 7 bases between. The CDR3 DNA is TGTGCCAGTAGTATAACGGGGCCAACTAATGAAAAACTGTTTTTT. Protein product: CASSITGPTNEKLFF.

This clone is a singleton in its sample. This chain connects TRBV6-5 to TRBJ2-7; D not resolved. Germline CDR1 is MNHEY and CDR2 is SVGAGI. The CDR3 covers 13 residues. With 4 bases removed from V and 2 bases from J, the gap between germline ends came to 9 bases. In DNA, the CDR3 is TGTGCCAGCAGTTCACGCCGAACCTACGAGCAGTACTTC. It specifies CASSSRRTYEQYF.

In its sample, this clone was seen a few times. V usage is TRBV19 and J usage is TRBJ2-3; TRBD2 matches at 12 bases. CDR1 is LNHDA and CDR2 is SQIVND in the germline V gene (reference sequence). This CDR3 region has 17 residues. Trimming took 3 bases from V and 5 from J; bases not matched to a gene: 9. CDR3 nucleotide sequence: TGTGCCAGTAGTATCGTGGCTAGCGGGAGGGCGAGAGATACGCAGTATTTT. It encodes CASSIVASGRARDTQYF. Filled out from reference TRBV19 and TRBJ2-3, the complete variable domain reads DGGITQSPKYLFRKEGQNVTLSCEQNLNHDAMYWYRQDPGQGLRLIYYSQIVNDFQKGDIAEGYSVSREKKESFPLTVTSAQKNPTAFYLCASSIVASGRARDTQYFGPGTRLTVL.

The chain couples TRBV7-9 to TRBJ1-1; the D is unclear. The CDR3 totals 13 residues. V lost 5 bases and J 1 base, leaving 8 bases between the germline ends. CDR1 is SEHNR, CDR2 FQNEAQ, per germline (reference sequence). The CDR3 DNA follows: TGTGCCAGCAGCCGGTCCGGGAACACTGAAGCTTTCTTT. It yields the protein CASSRSGNTEAFF. Together with reference TRBV7-9 and TRBJ1-1, the CDR3 gives the full variable domain: DTGVSQNPRHKITKRGQNVTFRCDPISEHNRLYWYRQTLGQGPEFLTYFQNEAQLEKSRLLSDRFSAERPKGSFSTLEIQRTEQGDSAMYLCASSRSGNTEAFFGQGTRLTVV.

This chain links TRBV4-2 with TRBJ2-7; 10 bases line up with TRBD2. The CDR3 is 16 residues long. Trimming took 3 bases from V and 6 from J; bases not matched to a gene: 11. The germline V gene encodes CDR1 LGHNA and CDR2 YNFKEQ. The CDR3 DNA sequence: TGTGCCAGCAGCCAGGACCATAGCGGGAGGCCAGTCGAGCAGTACTTC. Amino acid sequence: CASSQDHSGRPVEQYF.

V gene TRBV30 combines with J gene TRBJ2-5; 9 bases map to TRBD2. The CDR3 spans 14 residues. Trimming at V came to 8 bases and at J to 4 bases, leaving 11 bases not matched to a gene. Germline values: CDR1 GTSNPN, CDR2 SVGIG (reference sequence). Written as DNA, the CDR3 is TGTGCCCAAAACCGGCGGGAGGGTAGAGAGACCCAGTACTTC. Protein product: CAQNRREGRETQYF.

Comments on this clone: One base separates it from a far larger clone, so it is likely a read error. This CDR3 is CASSLPYNQPQHF. The CDR3 bases are TGTGCCAGCAGCTTACCGTACAATCAGCCCCAGCATTTT. The V call is TRBV7-2, the J call TRBJ1-5; D not certain. This CDR3 has 13 residues. From germline, CDR1 is SGHTA and CDR2 FQGNSA. Trimming pared 2 bases from V and 3 bases from J, leaving 5 bases between.

The J gene is TRBJ1-1, the V gene TRBV6-1; 8 positions match TRBD1. Unmatched junction bases numbered 10, after V lost 0 bases and J lost 7 bases. Germline-derived CDR1 and CDR2 are MNHNS and SASEGT. CDR3 length: 16 amino acids. The CDR3 reads CASSEAWLDRASEAFF. The CDR3 DNA reads as TGTGCCAGCAGTGAAGCTTGGTTGGACAGGGCGAGTGAAGCTTTCTTT.

This chain connects TRBV28 to TRBJ2-1; 7 positions match TRBD1. The junction had 23 bases not matched to a gene; V was cut back by 5 bases and J by 10 bases. Germline CDR1 MDHEN, CDR2 SYDVKM. The CDR3 runs to 18 residues. The CDR3 nucleotides are TGTGCCAGCAGTCCGGCGTCCCGGGACAGCATAGAGAGTAGAGAGCAGTTCTTC. This encodes CASSPASRDSIESREQFF.

The chain combines TRBV5-1 with TRBJ2-3; 7 nucleotides match TRBD2. From germline, CDR1 is SGHRS and CDR2 YFSETQ. V shed 7 bases, J shed 2 bases, and the junction held 10 bases outside the gene matches. The CDR3 contains 15 residues. The CDR3 region is CASGGLADHTDTQYF. In DNA, the CDR3 is TGCGCCAGCGGGGGTCTAGCGGACCACACAGATACGCAGTATTTT. Full variable domain (missing parts from reference TRBV5-1 and TRBJ2-3): KAGVTQTPRYLIKTRGQQVTLSCSPISGHRSVSWYQQTPGQGLQFLFEYFSETQRNKGNFPGRFSGRQFSNSRSEMNVSTLELGDSALYLCASGGLADHTDTQYFGPGTRLTVL.

This clone has a single count. This same CDR3 is encoded by further DNA sequences in the sample. V usage is TRBV28 and J usage is TRBJ2-7, with 10 bases identical to TRBD1. The CDR3 has 13 amino acids. Trimming at V came to 5 bases and at J to 4 bases, leaving 2 bases not matched to a gene. Looked up from germline, CDR1 is MDHEN and CDR2 is SYDVKM. CDR3 amino acids: CASSGQGVYEQYF. For the CDR3, the DNA is TGTGCCAGCAGTGGACAGGGGGTTTACGAGCAGTACTTC. Complete variable domain (other parts from reference TRBV28 and TRBJ2-7): DVKVTQSSRYLVKRTGEKVFLECVQDMDHENMFWYRQDPGLGLRLIYFSYDVKMKEKGDIPEGYSVSREKKERFSLILESASTNQTSMYLCASSGQGVYEQYFGPGTRLTVT.

This clone was picked up a small number of times. This rearrangement joins TRBV4-1 to TRBJ2-7, with D possibly TRBD2 on 6 matching bases. The germline V gene encodes CDR1 MGHRA and CDR2 YSYEKL. The CDR3 is made up of 14 amino acids. Trimming took off 5 bases at V and 3 bases at J, with 14 bases between the two ends. CDR3 residues: CASSTIARDYEQYF. The CDR3, as DNA: TGCGCCAGCAGCACAATAGCGCGGGACTACGAGCAGTACTTC.

The rearrangement links TRBV5-6 to TRBJ1-3; possibly TRBD1 for D (5 bases). There are 13 residues in the CDR3. Germline assignment: CDR1 SGHDT and CDR2 YYEEEE. Trimming pared 5 bases from V and 4 bases from J, leaving 10 bases between. In DNA, the CDR3 is TGTGCCAGCAGTTTTAGACAGGGAAACACCATATATTTT. Amino acid sequence: CASSFRQGNTIYF.